This entry concerns a single T cell receptor beta chain. The data originate from a study of blood T cell repertoires in COVID-19. CDR3 length equals 14 residues. The germline gives CDR1 SGDLS, CDR2 YYNGEE. The germline V and J ends were trimmed by 4 bases and 7 bases, with 17 bases remaining between them. Measured with immunoSEQ multiplex PCR; TCRdb has only the in-frame clones, and not every one. The data contain about 210,000 clones, around four fifths of them singletons. The chain links TRBV9 to TRBJ1-1; D is undetermined. This TCR was sampled from a man aged 60 to 75 with COVID-19, enrolled during active disease. Source material: peripheral blood. CDR3 in amino acids: CASSKYYYGGEAFF. In DNA form, the CDR3 reads TGTGCCAGCAGCAAATACTATTATGGTGGTGAAGCTTTCTTT.